This TCR beta chain was sequenced during a study of T-cell memory formation after mild COVID-19. TCRdb redid the calling of the 5' RACE reads with MiXCR, one entry per CDR3 protein. In the table there are 500,000 to 650,000 distinct CDR3 sequences, 20% to 25% of which are singletons. This clonotype was seen a few times. Germline V CDR1 and CDR2: SEHNR, FQNEAQ (reference sequence). This CDR3 region has 18 residues. V was cut by 11 bases and J by 4 bases, with 30 bases left in between. The sequencing sample was made of PBMCs or a T cell subset sorted from them (not recorded which). This TCR derives from an adult woman who had mild COVID-19 (a few samples of this study predate the infection). Cell type and time point are not known. V usage is TRBV7-9 and J usage is TRBJ2-1, with a possible D match to TRBD1 (7 bases). DNA for the CDR3: TGTGCCGACCGACCCGGGACAGCCTCTGGAGGGCTATACAATGAGCAGTTCTTC. Translated: CADRPGTASGGLYNEQFF.